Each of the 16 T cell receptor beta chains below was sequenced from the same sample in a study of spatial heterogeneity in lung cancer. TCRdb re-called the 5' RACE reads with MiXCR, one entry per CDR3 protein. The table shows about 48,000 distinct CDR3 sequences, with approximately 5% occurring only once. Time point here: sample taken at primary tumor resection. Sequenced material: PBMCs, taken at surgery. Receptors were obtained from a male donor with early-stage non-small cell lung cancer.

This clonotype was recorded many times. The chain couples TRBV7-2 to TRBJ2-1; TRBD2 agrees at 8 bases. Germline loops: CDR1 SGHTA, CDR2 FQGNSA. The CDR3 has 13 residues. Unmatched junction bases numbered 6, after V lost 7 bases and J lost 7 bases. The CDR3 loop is CASKPGLVNEQFF. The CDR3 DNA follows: TGTGCCAGCAAACCGGGACTAGTGAATGAGCAGTTCTTC.

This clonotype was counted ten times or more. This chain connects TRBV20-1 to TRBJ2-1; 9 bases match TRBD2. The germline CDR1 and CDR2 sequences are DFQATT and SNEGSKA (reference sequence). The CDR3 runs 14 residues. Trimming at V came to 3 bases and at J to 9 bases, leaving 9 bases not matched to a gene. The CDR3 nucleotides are TGCAGTGCTAGGAGCGCGGCGGGAGGGCCTGAGCAGTTCTTC. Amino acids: CSARSAAGGPEQFF.

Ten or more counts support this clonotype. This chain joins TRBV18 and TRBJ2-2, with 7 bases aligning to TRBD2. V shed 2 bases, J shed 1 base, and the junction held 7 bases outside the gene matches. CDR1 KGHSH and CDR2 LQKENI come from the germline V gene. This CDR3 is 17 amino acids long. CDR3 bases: TGTGCCAGCTCACCAACGCGGGAGTCCAAGAACACCGGGGAGCTGTTTTTT. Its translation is CASSPTRESKNTGELFF.

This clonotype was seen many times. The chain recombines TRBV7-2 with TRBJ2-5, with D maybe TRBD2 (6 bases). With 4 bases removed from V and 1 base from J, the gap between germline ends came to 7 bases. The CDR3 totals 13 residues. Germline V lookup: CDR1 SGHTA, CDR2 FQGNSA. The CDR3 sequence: CASSYGGQETQYF. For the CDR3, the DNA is TGTGCCAGCAGCTACGGGGGCCAAGAGACCCAGTACTTC.

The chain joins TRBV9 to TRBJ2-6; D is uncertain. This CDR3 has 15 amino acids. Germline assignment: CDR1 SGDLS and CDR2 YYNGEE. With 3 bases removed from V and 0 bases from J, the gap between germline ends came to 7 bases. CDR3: CASSAHNSGANVLTF. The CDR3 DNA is TGTGCCAGCAGCGCCCATAACTCTGGGGCCAACGTCCTGACTTTC.

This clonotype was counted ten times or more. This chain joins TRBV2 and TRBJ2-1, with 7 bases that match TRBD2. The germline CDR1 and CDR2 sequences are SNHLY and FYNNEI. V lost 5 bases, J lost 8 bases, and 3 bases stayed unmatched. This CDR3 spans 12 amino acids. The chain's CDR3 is CASSFTSDEQFF. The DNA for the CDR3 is TGTGCCAGCAGTTTCACTAGCGATGAGCAGTTCTTC. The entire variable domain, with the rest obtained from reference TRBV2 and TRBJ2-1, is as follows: EPEVTQTPSHQVTQMGQEVILRCVPISNHLYFYWYRQILGQKVEFLVSFYNNEISEKSEIFDDQFSVERPDGSNFTLKIRSTKLEDSAMYFCASSFTSDEQFFGPGTRLTVL.

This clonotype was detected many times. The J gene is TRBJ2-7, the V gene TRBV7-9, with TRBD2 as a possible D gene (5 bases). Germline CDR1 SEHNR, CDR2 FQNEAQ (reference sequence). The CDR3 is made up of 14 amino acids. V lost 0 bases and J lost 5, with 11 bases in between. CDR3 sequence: CASSLAGVVDEQYF. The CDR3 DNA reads TGTGCCAGCAGCTTAGCCGGGGTAGTTGACGAGCAGTACTTC.

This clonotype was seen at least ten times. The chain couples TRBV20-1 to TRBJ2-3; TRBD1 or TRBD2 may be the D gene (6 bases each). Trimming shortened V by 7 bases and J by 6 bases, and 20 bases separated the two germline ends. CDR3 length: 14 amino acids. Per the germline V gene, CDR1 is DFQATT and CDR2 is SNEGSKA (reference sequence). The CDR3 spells CSVALTRGADTQYF. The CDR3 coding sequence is TGCAGTGTTGCTCTGACTAGGGGGGCGGATACGCAGTATTTT.

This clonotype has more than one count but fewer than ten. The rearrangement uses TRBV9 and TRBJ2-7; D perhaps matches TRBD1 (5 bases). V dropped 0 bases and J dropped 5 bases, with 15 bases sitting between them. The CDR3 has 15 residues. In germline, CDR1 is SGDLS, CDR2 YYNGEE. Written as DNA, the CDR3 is TGTGCCAGCAGCGTAGCAGGGTCTAAGCTTAACGAGCAGTACTTC. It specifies CASSVAGSKLNEQYF.

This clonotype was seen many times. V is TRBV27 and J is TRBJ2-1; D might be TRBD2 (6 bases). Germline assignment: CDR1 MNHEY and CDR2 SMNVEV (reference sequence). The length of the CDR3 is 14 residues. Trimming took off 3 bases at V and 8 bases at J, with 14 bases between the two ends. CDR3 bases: TGTGCCAGCAGTTTGAGACTAGGGGCCCATGAGCAGTTCTTC. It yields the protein CASSLRLGAHEQFF.

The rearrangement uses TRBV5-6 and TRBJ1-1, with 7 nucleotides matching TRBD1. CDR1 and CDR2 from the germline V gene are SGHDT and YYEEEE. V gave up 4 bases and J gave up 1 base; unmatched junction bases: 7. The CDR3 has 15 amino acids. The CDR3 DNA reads TGTGCCAGCAGCCTATGGACAGGATGGAACACTGAAGCTTTCTTT. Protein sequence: CASSLWTGWNTEAFF.

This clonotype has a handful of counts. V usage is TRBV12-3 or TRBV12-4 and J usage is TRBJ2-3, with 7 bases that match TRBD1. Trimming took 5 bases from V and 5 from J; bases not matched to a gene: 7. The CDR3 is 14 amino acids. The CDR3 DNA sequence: TGTGCCAGCAGTGCACCGGGACAGATAGATACGCAGTATTTT. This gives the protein CASSAPGQIDTQYF.

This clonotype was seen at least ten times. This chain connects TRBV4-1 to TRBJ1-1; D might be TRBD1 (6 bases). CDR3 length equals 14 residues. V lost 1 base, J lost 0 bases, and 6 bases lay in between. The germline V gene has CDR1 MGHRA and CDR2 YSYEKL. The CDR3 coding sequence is TGCGCCAGCAGCCAAGGGGGGCTGAACACTGAAGCTTTCTTT. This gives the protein CASSQGGLNTEAFF.

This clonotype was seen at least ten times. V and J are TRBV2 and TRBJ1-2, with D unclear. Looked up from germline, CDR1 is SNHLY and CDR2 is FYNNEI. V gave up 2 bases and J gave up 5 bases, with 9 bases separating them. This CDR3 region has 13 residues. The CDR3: CASSERSSYGYTF. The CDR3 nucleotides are TGTGCCAGCAGTGAAAGGAGCTCTTATGGCTACACCTTC.

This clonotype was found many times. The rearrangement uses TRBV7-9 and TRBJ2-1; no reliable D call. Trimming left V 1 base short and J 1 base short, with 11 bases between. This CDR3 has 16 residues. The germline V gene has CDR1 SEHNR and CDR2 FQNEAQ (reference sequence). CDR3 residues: CASSLELRLSYNEQFF. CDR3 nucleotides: TGTGCCAGCAGCTTAGAGCTCAGGCTTTCCTACAATGAGCAGTTCTTC.

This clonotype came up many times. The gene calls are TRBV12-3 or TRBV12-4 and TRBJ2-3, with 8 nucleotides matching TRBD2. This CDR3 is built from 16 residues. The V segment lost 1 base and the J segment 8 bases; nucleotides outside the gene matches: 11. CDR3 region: CASSLVVGLESGTQYF. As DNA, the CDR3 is TGTGCCAGCAGTTTAGTGGTGGGACTAGAGAGCGGTACGCAGTATTTT.